This paragraph reports one T cell receptor (beta chain). The antigen is not known. This sample was taken from a study of CXCR3-negative and CXCR3-positive naive CD8 T cells. The wider study: The libraries together contributed about 135 million TRB reads, each supplying about 1.5 +/- 0.3 million. Whole-study results and caveats: Memory cells diverged, while naive CXCR3-positive and CXCR3-negative cells had similar TRBV-TRBJ usage. When CXCR3-positive naive cells were set against CXCR3-negative naive cells, the former had more hydrophobic TRB CDR3s. With surface CD5 comparable between naive subsets, TCR strength was estimated using properties derived from the TRB CDR3.

UMI labels and 5' RACE were used to prepare the TRB cDNA libraries. Each CDR3 protein gets one entry in TCRdb, which reprocessed the 5' RACE reads and gives no DNA. This table lists approximately 140,000 distinct CDR3 sequences. This CDR3 contains 12 residues. Per the germline V gene, CDR1 is MNHEY and CDR2 is SMNVEV (reference sequence). The sequenced sample was naive CXCR3+ CD8+ T cells from blood. The subset is: CD45RO-CCR7+CD27+CD95- naive CD8+ T cells expressing CXCR3 (TNR3+). This sequence was found in a human donor in good health. Some clones in this sample may be carry-over from other donors' samples. The V call is TRBV27, the J call TRBJ1-6; the TRBD1 assignment by TCRdb is unverifiable without DNA. Here the CDR3 reads CATGQANSPLHF.